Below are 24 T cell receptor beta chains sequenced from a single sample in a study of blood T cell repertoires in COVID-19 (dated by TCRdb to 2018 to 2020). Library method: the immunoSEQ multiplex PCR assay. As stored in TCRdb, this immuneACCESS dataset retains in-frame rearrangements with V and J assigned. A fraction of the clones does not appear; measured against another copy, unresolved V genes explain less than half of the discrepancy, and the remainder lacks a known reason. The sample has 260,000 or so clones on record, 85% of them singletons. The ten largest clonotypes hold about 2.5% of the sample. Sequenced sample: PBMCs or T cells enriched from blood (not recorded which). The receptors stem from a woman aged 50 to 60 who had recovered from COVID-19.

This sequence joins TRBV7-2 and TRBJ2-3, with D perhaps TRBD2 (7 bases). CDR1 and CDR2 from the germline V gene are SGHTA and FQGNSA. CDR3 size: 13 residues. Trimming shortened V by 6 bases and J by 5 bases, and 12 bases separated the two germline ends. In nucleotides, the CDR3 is TGTGCCAGCAGAGGGGGAGGGAGAGATACGCAGTATTTT. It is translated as CASRGGGRDTQYF. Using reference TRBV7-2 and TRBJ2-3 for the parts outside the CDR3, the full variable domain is GAGVSQSPSNKVTEKGKDVELRCDPISGHTALYWYRQSLGQGLEFLIYFQGNSAPDKSGLPSDRFSAERTGGSVSTLTIQRTQQEDSAVYLCASRGGGRDTQYFGPGTRLTVL.

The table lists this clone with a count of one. The CDR3 coding sequence is TGTGCCAGCAGTTTAATCCAAGCGGGGGAGCTGTTTTTT. Amino acid sequence: CASSLIQAGELFF. The J gene is TRBJ2-2, the V gene TRBV28; no clear D. This CDR3 comprises 13 residues. The V gene's germline CDR1 is MDHEN and CDR2 SYDVKM. V lost 2 bases, J lost 8 bases, and 9 bases lay in between.

This chain's CDR3 is CASSPRGSGVADTQYF. CDR3 in DNA: TGTGCCAGCAGCCCCCGGGGTAGCGGGGTCGCAGATACGCAGTATTTT. This chain uses TRBV7-2 with TRBJ2-3; 8 bases align to TRBD2. This CDR3 is 16 amino acids long. Looked up from germline, CDR1 is SGHTA and CDR2 is FQGNSA. The J segment lost 4 bases and the V segment lost 5 bases, leaving 11 bases of the junction unmatched.

The CDR3 nucleotides are TGCGCCAGCAGCCCCGGGACAGGGCTAAAGAGTCAGCCCCAGCATTTT. Translating it yields CASSPGTGLKSQPQHF. The chain has TRBV4-3 and TRBJ1-5, with 9 bases that match TRBD1. Germline CDR1 LGHNA, CDR2 YSLEER. V trimming: 4 bases; J trimming: 6 bases; junction bases outside the gene matches: 10. The CDR3 has 16 amino acids.

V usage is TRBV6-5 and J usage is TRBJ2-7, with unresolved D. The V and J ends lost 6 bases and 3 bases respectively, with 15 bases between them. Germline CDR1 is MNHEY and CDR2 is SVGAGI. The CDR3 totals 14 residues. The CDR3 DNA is TGTGCCAGCAGGGTGATACGAGTTGGCTACGAGCAGTACTTC. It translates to CASRVIRVGYEQYF.

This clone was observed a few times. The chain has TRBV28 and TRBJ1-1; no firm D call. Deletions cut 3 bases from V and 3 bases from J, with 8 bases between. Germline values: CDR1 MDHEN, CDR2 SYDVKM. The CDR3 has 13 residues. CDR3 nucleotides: TGTGCCAGCAGTTTTCGGTTAGACACTGAAGCTTTCTTT. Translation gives CASSFRLDTEAFF.

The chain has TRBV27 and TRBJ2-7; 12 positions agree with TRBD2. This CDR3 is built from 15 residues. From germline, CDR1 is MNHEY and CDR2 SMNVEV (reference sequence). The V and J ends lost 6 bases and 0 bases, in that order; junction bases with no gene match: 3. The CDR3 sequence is CASRPTSGGSYEQYF. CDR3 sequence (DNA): TGTGCCAGCAGGCCGACTAGCGGGGGCTCCTACGAGCAGTACTTC.

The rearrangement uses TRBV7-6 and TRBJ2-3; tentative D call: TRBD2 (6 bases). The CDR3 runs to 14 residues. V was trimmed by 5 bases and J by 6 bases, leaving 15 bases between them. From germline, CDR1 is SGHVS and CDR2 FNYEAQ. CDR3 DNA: TGTGCCAGCAGCCATGTGGGGGGAGGTGATACGCAGTATTTT. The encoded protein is CASSHVGGGDTQYF.

The CDR3 nucleotides read TGTGCCAGCAGCTTATGGACAGATAATTCACCCCTCCACTTT. Protein sequence: CASSLWTDNSPLHF. The chain carries TRBV7-6 and TRBJ1-6, with D tentatively TRBD1 (6 bases). CDR3 length: 14 residues. V gave up 2 bases and J gave up 5 bases, with 7 bases separating them. The germline V gene encodes CDR1 SGHVS and CDR2 FNYEAQ.

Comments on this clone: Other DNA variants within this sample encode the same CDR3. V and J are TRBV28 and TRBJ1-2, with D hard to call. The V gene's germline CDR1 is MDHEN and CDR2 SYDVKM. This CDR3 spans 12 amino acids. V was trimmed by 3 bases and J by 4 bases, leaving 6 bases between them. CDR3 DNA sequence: TGTGCCAGCAGTTTGGCGGGCTATGGCTACACCTTC. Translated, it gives CASSLAGYGYTF.

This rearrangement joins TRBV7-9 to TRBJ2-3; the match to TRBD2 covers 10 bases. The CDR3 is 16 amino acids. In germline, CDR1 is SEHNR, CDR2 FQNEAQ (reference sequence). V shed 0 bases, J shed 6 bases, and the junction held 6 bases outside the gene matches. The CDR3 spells CASSLASLAGRDTQYF. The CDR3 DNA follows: TGTGCCAGCAGCTTAGCGTCACTAGCGGGGAGGGATACGCAGTATTTT.

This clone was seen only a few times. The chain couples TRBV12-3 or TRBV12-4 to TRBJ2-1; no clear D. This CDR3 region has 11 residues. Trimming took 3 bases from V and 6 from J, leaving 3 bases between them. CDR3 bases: TGTGCCAGCAGTTTCGGCAATGAGCAGTTCTTC. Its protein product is CASSFGNEQFF.

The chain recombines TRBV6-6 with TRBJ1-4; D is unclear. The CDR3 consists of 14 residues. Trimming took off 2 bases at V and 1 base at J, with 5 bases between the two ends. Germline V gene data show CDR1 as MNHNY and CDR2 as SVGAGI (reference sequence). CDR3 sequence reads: CASSYPGTNEKLFF. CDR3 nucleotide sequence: TGTGCCAGCAGTTACCCGGGAACTAATGAAAAACTGTTTTTT.

CDR3 residues: CASSPVGGWNTEAFF. The CDR3 DNA reads TGTGCCAGCAGCCCCGTGGGGGGATGGAACACTGAAGCTTTCTTT. The chain uses TRBV11-2 and TRBJ1-1; a weak D match, TRBD1 (5 bases). The germline V and J ends were trimmed by 5 bases and 1 base, with 14 bases remaining between them. Germline V CDR1 and CDR2: SGHAT, FQNNGV. The CDR3 is 15 residues long.

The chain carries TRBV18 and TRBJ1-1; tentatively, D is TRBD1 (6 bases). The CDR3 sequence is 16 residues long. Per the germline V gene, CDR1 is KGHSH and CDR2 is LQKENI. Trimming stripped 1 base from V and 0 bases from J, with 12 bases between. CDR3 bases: TGTGCCAGCTCACCACGACAGGCGGTGGTGAACACTGAAGCTTTCTTT. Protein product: CASSPRQAVVNTEAFF.

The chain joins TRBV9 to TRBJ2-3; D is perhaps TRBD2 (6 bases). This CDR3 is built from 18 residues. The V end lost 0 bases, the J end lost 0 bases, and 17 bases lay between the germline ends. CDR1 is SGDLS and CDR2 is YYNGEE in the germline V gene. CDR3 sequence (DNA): TGTGCCAGCAGCGTAGTTGAGAGGGGACTGGATAGCACAGATACGCAGTATTTT. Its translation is CASSVVERGLDSTDTQYF.

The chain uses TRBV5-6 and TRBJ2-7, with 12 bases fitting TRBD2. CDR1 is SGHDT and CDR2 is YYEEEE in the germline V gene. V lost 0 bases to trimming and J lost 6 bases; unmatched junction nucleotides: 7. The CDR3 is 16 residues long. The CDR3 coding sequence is TGTGCCAGCAGCTTGGGAGGTGGACTAGCGGGAATCGAGCAGTACTTC. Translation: CASSLGGGLAGIEQYF.

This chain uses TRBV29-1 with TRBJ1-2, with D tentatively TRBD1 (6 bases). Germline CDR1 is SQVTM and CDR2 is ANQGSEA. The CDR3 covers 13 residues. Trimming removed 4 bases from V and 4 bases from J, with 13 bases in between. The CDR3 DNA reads TGCAGCGTTGGGGGCAGGGGAAGCTATGGCTACACCTTC. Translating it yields CSVGGRGSYGYTF.

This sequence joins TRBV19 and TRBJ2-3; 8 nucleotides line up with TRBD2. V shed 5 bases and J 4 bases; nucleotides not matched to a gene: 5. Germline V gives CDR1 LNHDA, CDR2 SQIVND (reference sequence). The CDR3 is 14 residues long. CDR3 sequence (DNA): TGTGCCAGTAGTCCCGGGGGGGCCCCAGATACGCAGTATTTT. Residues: CASSPGGAPDTQYF.

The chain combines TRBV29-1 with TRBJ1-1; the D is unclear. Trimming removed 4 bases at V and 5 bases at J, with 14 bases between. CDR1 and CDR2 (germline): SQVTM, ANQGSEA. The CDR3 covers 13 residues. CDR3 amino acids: CSVGAYGGTEAFF. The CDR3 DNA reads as TGCAGCGTTGGCGCGTATGGAGGGACTGAAGCTTTCTTT.

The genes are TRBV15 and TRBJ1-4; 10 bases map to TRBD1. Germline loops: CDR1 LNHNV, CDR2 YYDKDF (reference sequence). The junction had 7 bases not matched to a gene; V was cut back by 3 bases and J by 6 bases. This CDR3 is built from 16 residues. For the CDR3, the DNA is TGTGCCACCAGCAGTAGTATCGGGACAGGGGATGAAAAACTGTTTTTT. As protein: CATSSSIGTGDEKLFF. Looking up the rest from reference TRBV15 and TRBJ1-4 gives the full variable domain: DAMVIQNPRYQVTQFGKPVTLSCSQTLNHNVMYWYQQKSSQAPKLLFHYYDKDFNNEADTPDNFQSRRPNTSFCFLDIRSPGLGDTAMYLCATSSSIGTGDEKLFFGSGTQLSVL.

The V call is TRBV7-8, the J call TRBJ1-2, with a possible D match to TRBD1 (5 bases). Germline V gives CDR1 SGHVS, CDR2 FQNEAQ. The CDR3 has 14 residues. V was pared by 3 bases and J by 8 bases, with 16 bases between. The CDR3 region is CASSFGGLLRGYTF. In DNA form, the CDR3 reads TGTGCCAGCAGCTTCGGGGGACTCCTAAGAGGCTACACCTTC.

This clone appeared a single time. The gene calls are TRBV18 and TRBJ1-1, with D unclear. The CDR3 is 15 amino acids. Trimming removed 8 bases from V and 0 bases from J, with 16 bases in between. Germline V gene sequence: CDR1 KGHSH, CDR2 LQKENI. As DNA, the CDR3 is TGTGCCAGCCGAGGGAGGGAAGGCATGAACACTGAAGCTTTCTTT. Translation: CASRGREGMNTEAFF.

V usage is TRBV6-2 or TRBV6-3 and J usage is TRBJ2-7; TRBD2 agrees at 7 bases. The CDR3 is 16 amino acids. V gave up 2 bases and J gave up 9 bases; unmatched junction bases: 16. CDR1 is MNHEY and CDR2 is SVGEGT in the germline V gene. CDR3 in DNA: TGTGCCAGCAGTTACCCTAATGGGCGGGAGAGGTTCCGGCAGTACTTC. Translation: CASSYPNGRERFRQYF.